Listed here are 31 T cell receptor beta chains from one sample, sequenced in a study of T cell repertoires in cytomegalovirus infection. Each CDR3 protein gets one entry after TCRdb re-called the reads with MiXCR. The table records a few hundred thousand distinct CDR3 sequences, over 7.5% of them present only once. The sample was PBMCs. These receptors came from a human donor in good health (CMV status not recorded). Some clones in this sample may be carry-over from other donors' samples.

This clonotype was counted at least ten times. V is TRBV7-8 and J is TRBJ2-1; 8 nucleotides agree with TRBD2. V trimming: 1 base; J trimming: 7 bases; junction bases outside the gene matches: 15. This CDR3 comprises 18 residues. Germline V CDR1 and CDR2: SGHVS, FQNEAQ. The CDR3 loop reads CASSLGLPREELRNEQFF. The CDR3 region has the DNA TGTGCCAGCAGCTTAGGATTGCCGCGGGAGGAACTGAGGAATGAGCAGTTCTTC.

The sample holds a few counts of this clonotype. V gene TRBV12-3 or TRBV12-4 combines with J gene TRBJ2-7, with D possibly matching TRBD2 (7 bases). CDR3 length: 15 amino acids. V gave up 4 bases and J gave up 0 bases, with 13 bases separating them. The CDR3 coding sequence is TGTGCCAGCAGTTCGTTCGGGGGGCCCTCCTACGAGCAGTACTTC. Protein product: CASSSFGGPSYEQYF.

This clonotype was seen repeatedly, ten times or more. The rearrangement links TRBV5-5 to TRBJ2-1; a possible D gene is TRBD2 (5 bases). Trimming cost V 3 bases and J 0 bases, with 13 bases left between them. Germline V gives CDR1 SGHKS, CDR2 YYEKEE (reference sequence). The CDR3 contains 16 residues. CDR3 in DNA: TGTGCCAGCAGCTGGACGGGAAGTAGCTCCTACAATGAGCAGTTCTTC. This gives the protein CASSWTGSSSYNEQFF.

Remarks on this clonotype: A much larger clone lies one base from this, so it may be a read error. For the CDR3, the DNA is TGTGCCAGCAGCCCCATTAGCTCTGGAAACACCATATATTTT. Its translation: CASSPISSGNTIYF. The rearrangement uses TRBV7-2 and TRBJ1-3; D unresolved. The CDR3 has 14 amino acids. Germline V lookup: CDR1 SGHTA, CDR2 FQGNSA. V was shortened by 5 bases and J by 0 bases, with 8 bases between the two germline ends.

A note on this clonotype: A clone one base away is much larger, so this may be a read error. The V call is TRBV7-2, the J call TRBJ2-1, with D tentatively TRBD1 or TRBD2 (5 bases each). Deletions cut 1 base from V and 5 bases from J, with 12 bases between. The CDR3 is made up of 15 amino acids. Germline V lookup: CDR1 SGHTA, CDR2 FQGNSA. In DNA form, the CDR3 reads TGTGCCAGCAGCTTAGTAGGGGACGGAGACAATGAGCAGTTCTTC. Translating gives CASSLVGDGDNEQFF.

This clonotype showed up many times. V is TRBV27 and J is TRBJ2-6; perhaps TRBD2 as D (5 bases). The CDR3 is 15 amino acids. In germline, CDR1 is MNHEY, CDR2 SMNVEV (reference sequence). V lost 4 bases, J lost 2 bases, and 9 bases lay in between. The CDR3 sequence is CASSSPGTGANVLTF. CDR3 coding DNA: TGTGCCAGCAGTTCTCCCGGGACTGGGGCCAACGTCCTGACTTTC. Full variable domain (missing parts from reference TRBV27 and TRBJ2-6): EAQVTQNPRYLITVTGKKLTVTCSQNMNHEYMSWYRQDPGLGLRQIYYSMNVEVTDKGDVPEGYKVSRKEKRNFPLILESPSPNQTSLYFCASSSPGTGANVLTFGAGSRLTVL.

V gene TRBV11-2 combines with J gene TRBJ2-1, with D perhaps matching TRBD1 (6 bases). The CDR3 length is 14 residues. V lost 8 bases to trimming and J lost 1 base, with 12 bases between them. Germline V gene data show CDR1 as SGHAT and CDR2 as FQNNGV. The CDR3 sequence: CASGRQESYNEQFF. CDR3 sequence (DNA): TGTGCCAGCGGACGACAGGAGTCCTACAATGAGCAGTTCTTC.

This clonotype has at least ten counts. The chain couples TRBV20-1 to TRBJ1-3, with unresolved D. CDR1 is DFQATT, CDR2 SNEGSKA, per germline (reference sequence). V gave up 3 bases and J gave up 3 bases, with 9 bases separating them. CDR3 size: 13 residues. Written as DNA, the CDR3 is TGCAGTGCTAGCTCGCTGGGTGGAAACACCATATATTTT. Amino acids: CSASSLGGNTIYF.

The chain recombines TRBV10-2 with TRBJ2-4; D might be TRBD1 or TRBD2, each matching 6 bases. Deletions cut 4 bases from V and 0 bases from J, with 16 bases between. This CDR3 has 17 residues. CDR1 WSHSY and CDR2 SAAADI come from the germline V gene. The CDR3 region is CASSAPQGRLAKNIQYF. CDR3 bases: TGCGCCAGCAGTGCGCCCCAGGGGAGGCTAGCCAAAAACATTCAGTACTTC.

This clonotype came up many times. The V and J genes are TRBV7-2 and TRBJ2-7; 8 nucleotides match TRBD2. V shed 1 base, J shed 3 bases, and the junction held 2 bases outside the gene matches. Looked up from germline, CDR1 is SGHTA and CDR2 is FQGNSA. This CDR3 contains 14 residues. CDR3 sequence reads: CASSLGAGDYEQYF. DNA of the CDR3: TGTGCCAGCAGCTTAGGAGCGGGAGACTACGAGCAGTACTTC.

The rearrangement uses TRBV19 and TRBJ2-1, with a tentative D call TRBD2 (5 bases). The V end lost 7 bases, the J end lost 1 base, and 11 bases lay between the germline ends. CDR3 size: 14 residues. The germline CDR1 and CDR2 sequences are LNHDA and SQIVND (reference sequence). CDR3 nucleotides: TGTGCCAGTAACGAGGGTTGGTCCTACAATGAGCAGTTCTTC. Protein: CASNEGWSYNEQFF.

This clonotype came up many times. This chain links TRBV6-5 with TRBJ1-2, with 12 positions matching TRBD1. CDR1 MNHEY and CDR2 SVGAGI come from the germline V gene. V was clipped by 6 bases and J by 2 bases; unmatched bases: 10. The CDR3 has 17 residues. Here the CDR3 reads CASSQTGTGGSNYGYTF. The CDR3 DNA reads as TGTGCCAGCAGCCAAACCGGGACAGGGGGCTCGAACTATGGCTACACCTTC.

The J gene is TRBJ2-3, the V gene TRBV28; possibly TRBD1 for D (5 bases). V lost 6 bases and J lost 0, with 16 bases in between. CDR1 MDHEN and CDR2 SYDVKM come from the germline V gene. The CDR3 covers 16 residues. The CDR3 sequence: CASRPPQGSSTDTQYF. In DNA form, the CDR3 reads TGTGCCAGCAGACCCCCCCAGGGATCGAGCACAGATACGCAGTATTTT.

The sample holds a few counts of this clonotype. This sequence joins TRBV10-3 and TRBJ2-7; no definite D call. The germline V and J ends were trimmed by 8 bases and 4 bases, with 6 bases remaining between them. The CDR3 length is 10 residues. CDR1 and CDR2 (germline): ENHRY, SYGVKD. The CDR3 DNA is TGTGCCATCGGGGATTACGAGCAGTACTTC. Translation gives CAIGDYEQYF.

This clonotype was seen at least ten times. The V call is TRBV7-2, the J call TRBJ2-7, with D maybe TRBD2 (5 bases). V was shortened by 3 bases and J by 6 bases, with 12 bases between the two germline ends. The CDR3 consists of 13 residues. Germline V gives CDR1 SGHTA, CDR2 FQGNSA. This CDR3 is CASSLEARLEQYF. The CDR3 region has the DNA TGTGCCAGCAGCTTGGAGGCGAGGCTCGAGCAGTACTTC.

This clonotype came up many times. V gene TRBV7-2 combines with J gene TRBJ1-4; the match to TRBD1 covers 11 bases. The germline V gene has CDR1 SGHTA and CDR2 FQGNSA. The CDR3 totals 15 residues. V was pared by 3 bases and J by 8 bases, with 5 bases of the junction left unmatched. The CDR3 sequence is CASSFGTGGVEKLFF. DNA of the CDR3: TGTGCCAGCAGCTTCGGGACAGGGGGTGTCGAAAAACTGTTTTTT.

The CDR3 loop is CATSDPVGGLRAQSEQFF. The CDR3 bases are TGTGCCACCAGTGATCCGGTCGGGGGGCTTAGGGCACAATCGGAGCAGTTCTTC. The chain uses TRBV24-1 and TRBJ2-1, with a weak D call TRBD2 (7 bases). Germline V gene lookup returns CDR1 KGHDR and CDR2 SFDVKD. This CDR3 contains 18 residues. Trimming shortened V by 3 bases and J by 10 bases, and 27 bases separated the two germline ends.

The rearrangement joins TRBV15 to TRBJ2-3; either TRBD1 or TRBD2 may supply D (5 bases each). This CDR3 comprises 19 residues. Germline-derived CDR1 and CDR2 are LNHNV and YYDKDF (reference sequence). V was trimmed by 9 bases and J by 6 bases, leaving 34 bases between them. The CDR3 sequence is CATPMPVREPPGPTDTQYF. The CDR3 nucleotides read TGTGCCACTCCCATGCCAGTAAGGGAGCCCCCGGGACCCACGGATACGCAGTATTTT.

This clonotype has ten or more counts. V and J are TRBV7-2 and TRBJ1-5; weak D call: TRBD1 (5 bases). Trimming pared 5 bases from V and 4 bases from J, leaving 12 bases between. The CDR3 length is 14 residues. Germline V gives CDR1 SGHTA, CDR2 FQGNSA. The CDR3 region has the DNA TGTGCCAGCAGCCGTTACCAGGGAAATCAGCCCCAGCATTTT. It is translated as CASSRYQGNQPQHF.

The gene calls are TRBV7-2 and TRBJ2-3, with D possibly TRBD2 on 5 matching bases. This CDR3 has 14 amino acids. V gave up 3 bases and J gave up 4 bases, with 11 bases separating them. Germline CDR1 is SGHTA and CDR2 is FQGNSA. CDR3 DNA: TGTGCCAGCAGCTTCCGGACTGCTTCAGATACGCAGTATTTT. It encodes CASSFRTASDTQYF.

This rearrangement joins TRBV7-6 to TRBJ2-5, with 8 bases lining up with TRBD1. The J segment lost 0 bases and the V segment lost 1 base, leaving 4 bases of the junction unmatched. Germline values: CDR1 SGHVS, CDR2 FNYEAQ. CDR3 length: 16 residues. CDR3: CASSLGTGSYQETQYF. The CDR3 DNA is TGTGCCAGCAGCTTAGGGACAGGGAGTTACCAAGAGACCCAGTACTTC.

V and J are TRBV6-5 and TRBJ2-7; 7 bases are shared with TRBD1. The CDR3 totals 15 residues. CDR1 and CDR2 (germline): MNHEY, SVGAGI. Trimming took 6 bases from V and 5 from J; bases not matched to a gene: 13. CDR3: CASRGTRDSYHEQYF. CDR3 in DNA: TGTGCCAGCAGAGGAACCCGGGACAGTTATCACGAGCAGTACTTC.

V and J are TRBV12-3 or TRBV12-4 and TRBJ1-4; D is undetermined. CDR3 length: 11 amino acids. Trimming cost V 6 bases and J 12 bases, with 11 bases left between them. CDR3 sequence reads: CASRRRLELFF. The CDR3, as DNA: TGTGCCAGCAGGCGCCGTCTAGAACTGTTTTTT.

This clonotype was recorded a few times. The chain joins TRBV20-1 to TRBJ1-2, with TRBD1 matching 8 bases. This CDR3 region has 14 residues. The V gene's germline CDR1 is DFQATT and CDR2 SNEGSKA (reference sequence). V lost 3 bases, J lost 7 bases, and 10 bases stayed unmatched. The CDR3: CSASVRQGSIGYTF. CDR3 nucleotides: TGCAGTGCTAGTGTCCGACAGGGGTCTATTGGCTACACCTTC.

The sample holds a few counts of this clonotype. The rearrangement links TRBV4-1 to TRBJ2-7; TRBD1 might be the D (6 bases). Germline V gene lookup returns CDR1 MGHRA and CDR2 YSYEKL. V was trimmed by 3 bases and J by 3 bases, leaving 18 bases between them. The CDR3 is 16 amino acids. CDR3 sequence: CASSQTTGQTNYEQYF. Written as DNA, the CDR3 is TGCGCCAGCAGCCAGACCACTGGACAGACTAACTACGAGCAGTACTTC.

This clonotype was detected ten times or more. The chain carries TRBV7-2 and TRBJ2-7, with TRBD2 matching over 9 bases. Germline V gene sequence: CDR1 SGHTA, CDR2 FQGNSA. V was clipped by 5 bases and J by 0 bases; unmatched bases: 8. The CDR3 spans 16 residues. CDR3 protein: CASSPRLAGVSYEQYF. In DNA, the CDR3 is TGTGCCAGCAGCCCTCGATTAGCGGGGGTCTCCTACGAGCAGTACTTC. Together with reference TRBV7-2 and TRBJ2-7, the CDR3 gives the full variable domain: GAGVSQSPSNKVTEKGKDVELRCDPISGHTALYWYRQSLGQGLEFLIYFQGNSAPDKSGLPSDRFSAERTGGSVSTLTIQRTQQEDSAVYLCASSPRLAGVSYEQYFGPGTRLTVT.

Remarks on this clonotype: Compared with germline, one end of the junction differs, possibly owing to a read error. The chain combines TRBV6-1 with TRBJ2-3; D might be TRBD1 (6 bases). The V gene's germline CDR1 is MNHNS and CDR2 SASEGT. The CDR3 contains 16 residues. The CDR3 DNA is TGTGCCAGCAGAGAAGGACAGACGCTAAAAACAGATACGCAGTATTTT. Translation gives CASREGQTLKTDTQYF.

This clonotype was counted ten times or more. This chain connects TRBV25-1 to TRBJ1-2, with 8 bases aligning to TRBD1. Germline V gene lookup returns CDR1 MGHDK and CDR2 SYGVNS. Unmatched junction bases numbered 17, after V lost 3 bases and J lost 8 bases. The CDR3 has 17 residues. Written as DNA, the CDR3 is TGTGCCAGCAGTGATTCGGACAGGGCCCCCCGCCCTAGGGGCTACACCTTC. This encodes CASSDSDRAPRPRGYTF.

The J gene is TRBJ2-7, the V gene TRBV20-1; 10 bases are shared with TRBD1. The CDR3 consists of 14 residues. V lost 1 base, J lost 6 bases, and 6 bases stayed unmatched. Germline CDR1 and CDR2: DFQATT and SNEGSKA (reference sequence). CDR3 in DNA: TGCAGTGCTAGAGTGCCGGGACAGGGGAGCGAGCAGTACTTC. As protein: CSARVPGQGSEQYF.

V is TRBV7-9 and J is TRBJ2-3; TRBD1 aligns across 10 bases. Germline CDR1 is SEHNR and CDR2 is FQNEAQ (reference sequence). V lost 4 bases and J lost 2; bases outside the gene matches: 6. The CDR3 spans 16 residues. The CDR3 DNA is TGTGCCAGCAGCTCCAGACAGGGGGCCGACACAGATACGCAGTATTTT. This encodes CASSSRQGADTDTQYF. The full variable domain, in which reference TRBV7-9 and TRBJ2-3 provide the parts outside the CDR3, is DTGVSQNPRHKITKRGQNVTFRCDPISEHNRLYWYRQTLGQGPEFLTYFQNEAQLEKSRLLSDRFSAERPKGSFSTLEIQRTEQGDSAMYLCASSSRQGADTDTQYFGPGTRLTVL.

This chain connects TRBV20-1 to TRBJ1-6; perhaps TRBD1 as D (6 bases). Trimming shortened V by 0 bases and J by 7 bases, and 13 bases separated the two germline ends. The CDR3 totals 15 residues. CDR1 DFQATT and CDR2 SNEGSKA come from the germline V gene (reference sequence). The CDR3 loop is CSARDRKGGNSPLHF. The DNA of the CDR3 is TGCAGTGCTAGAGATAGAAAGGGGGGGAATTCACCCCTCCACTTT.